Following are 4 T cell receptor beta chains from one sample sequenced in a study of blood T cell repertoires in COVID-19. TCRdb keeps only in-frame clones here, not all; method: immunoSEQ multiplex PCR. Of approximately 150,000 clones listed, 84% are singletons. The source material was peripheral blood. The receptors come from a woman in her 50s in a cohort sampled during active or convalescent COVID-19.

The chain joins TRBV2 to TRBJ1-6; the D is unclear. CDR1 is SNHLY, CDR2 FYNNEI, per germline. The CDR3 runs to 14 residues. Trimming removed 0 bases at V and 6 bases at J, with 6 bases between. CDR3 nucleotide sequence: TGTGCCAGCAGTGAAGCCCCGGGTAATTCACCCCTCCACTTT. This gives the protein CASSEAPGNSPLHF.

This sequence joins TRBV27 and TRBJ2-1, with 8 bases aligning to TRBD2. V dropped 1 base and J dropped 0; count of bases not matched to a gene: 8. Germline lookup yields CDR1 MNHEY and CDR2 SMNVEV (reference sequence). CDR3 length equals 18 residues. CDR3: CASSLWGGGTSSYNEQFF. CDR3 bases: TGTGCCAGCAGTTTATGGGGCGGGGGGACCAGCTCCTACAATGAGCAGTTCTTC.

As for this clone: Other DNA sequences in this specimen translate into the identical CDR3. The CDR3 bases are TGTGCCAGTAGTATGGGGCTAGCGGGGACAGATACGCAGTATTTT. Amino acids: CASSMGLAGTDTQYF. The chain joins TRBV19 to TRBJ2-3; 9 nucleotides line up with TRBD2. CDR1 is LNHDA and CDR2 is SQIVND in the germline V gene (reference sequence). V dropped 3 bases and J dropped 3; count of bases not matched to a gene: 4. The CDR3 runs 15 residues.

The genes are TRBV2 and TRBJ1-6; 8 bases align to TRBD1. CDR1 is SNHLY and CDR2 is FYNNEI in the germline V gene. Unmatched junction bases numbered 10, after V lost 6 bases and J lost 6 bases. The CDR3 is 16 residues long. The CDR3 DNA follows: TGTGCCAGCAGCGACAGGGGTGAAAGGCCTAATTCACCCCTCCACTTT. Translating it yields CASSDRGERPNSPLHF. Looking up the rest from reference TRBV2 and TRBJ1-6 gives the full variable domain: EPEVTQTPSHQVTQMGQEVILRCVPISNHLYFYWYRQILGQKVEFLVSFYNNEISEKSEIFDDQFSVERPDGSNFTLKIRSTKLEDSAMYFCASSDRGERPNSPLHFGNGTRLTVT.